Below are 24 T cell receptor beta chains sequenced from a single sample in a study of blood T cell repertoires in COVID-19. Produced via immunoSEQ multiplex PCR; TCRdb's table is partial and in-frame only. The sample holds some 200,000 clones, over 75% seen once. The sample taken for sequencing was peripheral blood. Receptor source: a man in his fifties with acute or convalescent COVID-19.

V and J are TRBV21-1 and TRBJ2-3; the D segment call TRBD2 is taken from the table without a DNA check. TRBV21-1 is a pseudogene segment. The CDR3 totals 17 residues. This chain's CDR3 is CASSKEGGASGADTQYF. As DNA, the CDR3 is TGTGCCAGCAGCAAAGAGGGGGGGGCATCCGGTGCAGATACGCAGTATTTT.

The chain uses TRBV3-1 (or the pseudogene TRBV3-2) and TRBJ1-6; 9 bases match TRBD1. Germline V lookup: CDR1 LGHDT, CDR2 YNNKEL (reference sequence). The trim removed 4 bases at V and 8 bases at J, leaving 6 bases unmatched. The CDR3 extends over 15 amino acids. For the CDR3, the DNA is TGTGCCAGCAGCCGCGACGGGACAGGGTATTCACCCCTCCACTTT. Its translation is CASSRDGTGYSPLHF.

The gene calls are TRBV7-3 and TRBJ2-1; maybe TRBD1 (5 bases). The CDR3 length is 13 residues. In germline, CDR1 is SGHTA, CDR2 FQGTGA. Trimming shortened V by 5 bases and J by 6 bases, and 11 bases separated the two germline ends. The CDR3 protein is CASSPQGGNEQFF. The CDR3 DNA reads TGTGCCAGCAGCCCGCAGGGTGGCAATGAGCAGTTCTTC.

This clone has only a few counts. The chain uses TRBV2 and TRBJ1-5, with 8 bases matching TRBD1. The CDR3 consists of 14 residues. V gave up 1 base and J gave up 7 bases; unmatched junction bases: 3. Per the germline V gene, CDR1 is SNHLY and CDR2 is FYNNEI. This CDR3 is CASSEVTGEQPQHF. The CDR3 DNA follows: TGTGCCAGCAGTGAAGTGACAGGGGAACAGCCCCAGCATTTT. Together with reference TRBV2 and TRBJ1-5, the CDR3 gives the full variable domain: EPEVTQTPSHQVTQMGQEVILRCVPISNHLYFYWYRQILGQKVEFLVSFYNNEISEKSEIFDDQFSVERPDGSNFTLKIRSTKLEDSAMYFCASSEVTGEQPQHFGDGTRLSIL.

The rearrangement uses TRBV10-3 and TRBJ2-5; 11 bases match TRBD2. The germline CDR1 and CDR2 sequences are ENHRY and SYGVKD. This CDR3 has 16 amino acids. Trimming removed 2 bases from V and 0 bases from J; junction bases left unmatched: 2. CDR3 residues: CAISEATSGDQETQYF. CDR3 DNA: TGTGCCATCAGTGAGGCGACTAGCGGGGACCAAGAGACCCAGTACTTC.

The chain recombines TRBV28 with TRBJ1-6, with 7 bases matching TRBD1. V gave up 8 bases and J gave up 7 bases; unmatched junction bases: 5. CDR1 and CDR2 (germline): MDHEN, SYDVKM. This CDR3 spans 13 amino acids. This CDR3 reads CASHPGGNSPLHF. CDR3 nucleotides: TGTGCCAGCCATCCAGGGGGAAATTCACCCCTCCACTTT.

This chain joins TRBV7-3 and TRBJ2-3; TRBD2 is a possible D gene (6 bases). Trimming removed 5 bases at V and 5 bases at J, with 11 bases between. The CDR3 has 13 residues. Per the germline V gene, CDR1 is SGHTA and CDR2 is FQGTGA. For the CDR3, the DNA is TGTGCCAGCAGCCCCATCGGGGGAGATACGCAGTATTTT. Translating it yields CASSPIGGDTQYF.

The CDR3 DNA follows: TGCGCCAGCAGCCGCTATCTTGTGGCTAATGAAAAACTGTTTTTT. Translated, it gives CASSRYLVANEKLFF. The V gene is TRBV4-1, the J gene TRBJ1-4; no reliable D call. With 4 bases removed from V and 3 bases from J, the gap between germline ends came to 12 bases. The CDR3 runs to 15 residues. Germline CDR1 reads MGHRA; CDR2 reads YSYEKL.

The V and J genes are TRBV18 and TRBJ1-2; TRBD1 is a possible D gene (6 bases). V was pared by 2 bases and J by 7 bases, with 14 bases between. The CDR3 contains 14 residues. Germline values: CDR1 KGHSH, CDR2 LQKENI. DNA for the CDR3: TGTGCCAGCTCACCAATCCCAGGGGAATGTGGCTACACCTTC. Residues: CASSPIPGECGYTF.

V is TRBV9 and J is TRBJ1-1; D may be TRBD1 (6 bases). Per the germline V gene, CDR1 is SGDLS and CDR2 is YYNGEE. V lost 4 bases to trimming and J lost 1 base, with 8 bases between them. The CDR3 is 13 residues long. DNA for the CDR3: TGTGCCAGCAGCCGAGGGGGGAACACTGAAGCTTTCTTT. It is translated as CASSRGGNTEAFF.

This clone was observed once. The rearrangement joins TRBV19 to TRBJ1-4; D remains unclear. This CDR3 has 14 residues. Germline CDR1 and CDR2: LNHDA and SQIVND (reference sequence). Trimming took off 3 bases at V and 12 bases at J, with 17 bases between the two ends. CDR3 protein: CASSMKAHSRELFF. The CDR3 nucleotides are TGTGCCAGTAGTATGAAGGCACACTCGCGGGAACTGTTTTTT.

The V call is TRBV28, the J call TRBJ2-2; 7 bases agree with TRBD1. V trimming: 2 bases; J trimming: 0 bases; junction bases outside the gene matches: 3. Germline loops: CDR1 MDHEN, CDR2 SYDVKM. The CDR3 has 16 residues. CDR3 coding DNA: TGTGCCAGCAGTTTACCCGGGACAGCGAACACCGGGGAGCTGTTTTTT. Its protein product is CASSLPGTANTGELFF. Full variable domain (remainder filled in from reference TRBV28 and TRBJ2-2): DVKVTQSSRYLVKRTGEKVFLECVQDMDHENMFWYRQDPGLGLRLIYFSYDVKMKEKGDIPEGYSVSREKKERFSLILESASTNQTSMYLCASSLPGTANTGELFFGEGSRLTVL.

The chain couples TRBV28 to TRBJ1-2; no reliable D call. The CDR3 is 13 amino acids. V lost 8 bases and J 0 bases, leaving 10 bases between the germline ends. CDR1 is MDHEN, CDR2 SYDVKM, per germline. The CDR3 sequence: CASQAQANYGYTF. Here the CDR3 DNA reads TGTGCCAGCCAAGCCCAGGCTAACTATGGCTACACCTTC.

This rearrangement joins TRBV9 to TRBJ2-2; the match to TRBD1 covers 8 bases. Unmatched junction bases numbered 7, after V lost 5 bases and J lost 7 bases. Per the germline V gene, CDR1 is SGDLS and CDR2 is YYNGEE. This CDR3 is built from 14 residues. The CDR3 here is CASSQGAGDGELFF. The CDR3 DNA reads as TGTGCCAGCAGTCAGGGGGCAGGTGACGGGGAGCTGTTTTTT.

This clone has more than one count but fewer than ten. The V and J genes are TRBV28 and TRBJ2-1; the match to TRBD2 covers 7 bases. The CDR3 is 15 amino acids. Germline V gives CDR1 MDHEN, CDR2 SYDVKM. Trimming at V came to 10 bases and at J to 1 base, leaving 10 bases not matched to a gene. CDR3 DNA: TGTGCCACCTGGGGAACCGGGAGGTCCTACAATGAGCAGTTCTTC. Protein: CATWGTGRSYNEQFF.

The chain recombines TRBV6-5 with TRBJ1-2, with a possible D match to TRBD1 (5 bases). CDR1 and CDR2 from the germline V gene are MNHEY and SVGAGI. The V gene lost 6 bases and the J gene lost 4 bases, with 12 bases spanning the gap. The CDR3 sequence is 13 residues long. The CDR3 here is CASSQGPFYGYTF. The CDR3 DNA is TGTGCCAGCAGCCAGGGTCCTTTCTATGGCTACACCTTC.

The CDR3 coding sequence is TGTGCCAGCAATGGGGGCGCGTGGAATTCACCCCTCCACTTT. This translates into CASNGGAWNSPLHF. This chain joins TRBV14 and TRBJ1-6, with a possible D match to TRBD1 (6 bases). Trimming took 7 bases from V and 7 from J, leaving 14 bases between them. CDR3 length: 14 residues. Germline lookup yields CDR1 SGHDN and CDR2 FVKESK.

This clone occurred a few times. Written as DNA, the CDR3 is TGTGCCTGGAGGGAGGCCCAGCGGGAGAGGTCAGATACGCAGTATTTT. Translation: CAWREAQRERSDTQYF. This sequence joins TRBV30 and TRBJ2-3; 8 nucleotides match TRBD2. The germline V gene encodes CDR1 GTSNPN and CDR2 SVGIG (reference sequence). The CDR3 extends over 16 amino acids. V lost 3 bases and J lost 4; bases outside the gene matches: 12.

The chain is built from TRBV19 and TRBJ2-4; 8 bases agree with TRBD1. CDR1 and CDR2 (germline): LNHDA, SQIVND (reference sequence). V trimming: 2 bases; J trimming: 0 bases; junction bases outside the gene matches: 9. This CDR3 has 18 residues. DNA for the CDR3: TGTGCCAGTAGTATAACCCGGGACAGGCGATTAGCCAAAAACATTCAGTACTTC. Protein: CASSITRDRRLAKNIQYF.

CDR3 DNA: TGCGCCAGCAGCCCAGGACAGGGGGATGGAAACACCATATATTTT. This sequence encodes CASSPGQGDGNTIYF. This chain connects TRBV4-3 to TRBJ1-3; 10 nucleotides align to TRBD1. The CDR3 runs 15 residues. CDR1 LGHNA and CDR2 YSLEER come from the germline V gene. The V segment lost 4 bases and the J segment 3 bases; nucleotides outside the gene matches: 3.

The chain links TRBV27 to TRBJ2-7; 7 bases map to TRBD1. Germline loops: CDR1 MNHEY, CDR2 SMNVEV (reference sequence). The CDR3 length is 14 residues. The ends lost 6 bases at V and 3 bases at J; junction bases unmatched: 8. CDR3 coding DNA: TGTGCCAGCAGCTGGGACAGAGGGAACTACGAGCAGTACTTC. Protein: CASSWDRGNYEQYF.

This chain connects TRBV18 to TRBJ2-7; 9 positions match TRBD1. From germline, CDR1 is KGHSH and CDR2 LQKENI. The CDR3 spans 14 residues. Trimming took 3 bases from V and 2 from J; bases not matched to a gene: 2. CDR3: CASSPGQGTYEQYF. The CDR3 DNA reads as TGTGCCAGCTCACCCGGACAGGGGACCTACGAGCAGTACTTC. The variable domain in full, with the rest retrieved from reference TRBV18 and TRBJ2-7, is NAGVMQNPRHLVRRRGQEARLRCSPMKGHSHVYWYRQLPEEGLKFMVYLQKENIIDESGMPKERFSAEFPKEGPSILRIQQVVRGDSAAYFCASSPGQGTYEQYFGPGTRLTVT.

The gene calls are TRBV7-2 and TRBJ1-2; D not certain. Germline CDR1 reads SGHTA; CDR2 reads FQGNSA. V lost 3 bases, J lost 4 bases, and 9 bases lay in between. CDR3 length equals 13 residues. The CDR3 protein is CASSFWEGYGYTF. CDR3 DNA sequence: TGTGCCAGCAGCTTCTGGGAGGGCTATGGCTACACCTTC.

CDR3 sequence reads: CSVDTGDSYEQYF. The CDR3 DNA reads TGCAGCGTTGATACAGGGGATTCCTACGAGCAGTACTTC. The chain recombines TRBV29-1 with TRBJ2-7, with TRBD1 matching 7 bases. This CDR3 region has 13 residues. Looked up from germline, CDR1 is SQVTM and CDR2 is ANQGSEA. V was clipped by 3 bases and J by 1 base; unmatched bases: 3.